A selection of T cell receptor beta chains follows, all from one sample in a study of shared clonotypes between healthy human individuals. The table came from immunoSEQ multiplex PCR; TCRdb's copy has only in-frame clones and leaves some out. This table holds about a million clones, approximately 80% found once. Source material: memory CD4+ T cells from PBMCs. The origin of the receptors is a young man in good health. Some clones in this sample may be carry-over from other donors' samples. Each CDR3 is given with its conserved first and last residue. D genes are given only for firm matches. Size is omitted from some rows. Given values are once, few, many or a class for expanded clones.

CDR3aa	CDR3nt	d_gene	v_gene	abundance	j_gene
CASGGIPNTGELFF	TGTGCCAGCGGAGGAATTCCGAACACCGGGGAGCTGTTTTTT	.	TRBV7-8	.	TRBJ2-2
CASSFGTGISYEQYF	TGTGCCAGCAGCTTTGGGACAGGGATCTCCTACGAGCAGTACTTC	TRBD1	TRBV7-8	.	TRBJ2-7
CASSADPYNEQFF	TGTGCCAGCAGCGCGGACCCCTACAATGAGCAGTTCTTC	.	TRBV9	.	TRBJ2-1
CAISESRDSASGYTF	TGTGCCATCAGTGAGTCGCGGGACAGTGCATCGGGCTACACCTTC	TRBD1	TRBV10-3	.	TRBJ1-2
CASSGIYGYTF	TGTGCCAGCAGCGGAATCTATGGCTACACCTTC	.	TRBV28	many	TRBJ1-2
CVRRTRDEQYF	TGTGTCAGAAGAACCAGGGATGAGCAGTACTTC	.	TRBV7-5	.	TRBJ2-7
CASSLGLAVGRSYEQYF	TGCGCCAGCAGCTTGGGGCTAGCGGTAGGACGGTCCTACGAGCAGTACTTC	TRBD2	TRBV5-1	.	TRBJ2-7
CASSSMWDRVNTEAFF	TGCGCCAGCAGCTCAATGTGGGACAGGGTGAACACTGAAGCTTTCTTT	TRBD1	TRBV5-1	.	TRBJ1-1
CASSLWQAASNQPQHF	TGTGCCAGCAGTTTATGGCAGGCCGCTAGCAATCAGCCCCAGCATTTT	.	TRBV28	.	TRBJ1-5
CAWNPGTSSEQYF	TGTGCCTGGAATCCCGGGACTTCCAGCGAGCAGTACTTC	.	TRBV30	.	TRBJ2-7
CASSFQGGQETQYF	TGCGCCAGCAGCTTCCAGGGGGGACAAGAGACCCAGTACTTC	.	TRBV5-1	many	TRBJ2-5
CASSPSGIDGEQYF	TGTGCCAGCTCACCTTCCGGGATCGATGGCGAGCAGTACTTC	.	TRBV18	.	TRBJ2-7
CASSTGRPDTDTQYF	TGTGCCAGCTCAACCGGACGGCCAGACACAGATACGCAGTATTTT	.	TRBV18	.	TRBJ2-3
CASSLYRGYDYGYTF	TGTGCCAGCAGCTTATACAGGGGGTATGACTATGGCTACACCTTC	TRBD1	TRBV7-9	.	TRBJ1-2
CASSQDRGQPQHF	TGCGCCAGCAGCCAAGACAGGGGGCAGCCCCAGCATTTT	TRBD1	TRBV4-3	.	TRBJ1-5
CSARWGDSYEQYF	TGCAGCGCGCGGTGGGGAGACTCCTACGAGCAGTACTTC	.	TRBV29-1	few	TRBJ2-7
CASSLLQGTYEAFF	TGTGCCAGCAGCCTGCTACAGGGTACCTATGAAGCTTTCTTT	.	TRBV7-9	few	TRBJ1-1
CASSLAHGGLADYGYTF	TGTGCCAGCAGCTTAGCGCATGGAGGCCTAGCGGACTATGGCTACACCTTC	.	TRBV7-9	few	TRBJ1-2
CASRSSPYTEAFF	TGTGCCAGCAGATCTAGCCCCTACACTGAAGCTTTCTTT	.	TRBV7-6	.	TRBJ1-1
CASSQGNYQPQHF	TGTGCCAGCAGCCAAGGCAATTATCAGCCCCAGCATTTT	.	TRBV14	.	TRBJ1-5
CASSLSGRTEAFF	TGTGCCAGCAGCTTGTCCGGGCGAACTGAAGCTTTCTTT	.	TRBV5-6	few	TRBJ1-1
CAIRGEEVQPQHF	TGTGCCATCAGAGGCGAGGAGGTTCAGCCCCAGCATTTT	.	TRBV10-3	once	TRBJ1-5
CASSPFRKTYTQYF	TGTGCCAGCAGCCCTTTCCGCAAGACCTATACGCAGTATTTT	.	TRBV28	.	TRBJ2-3
CASSPGWNEQFF	TGTGCCAGCTCACCAGGCTGGAATGAGCAGTTCTTC	.	TRBV18	.	TRBJ2-1
CASSRSSIGEQYF	TGCGCCAGCAGCCGATCCTCTATAGGTGAGCAGTACTTC	.	TRBV4-1	.	TRBJ2-7
CASSWTSGTLGETQYF	TGCGCCAGCAGCTGGACTAGCGGGACGTTGGGGGAGACCCAGTACTTC	TRBD2	TRBV5-1	.	TRBJ2-5
CASSRGTSGVPTDTQYF	TGTGCCAGCAGTAGGGGGACTAGCGGGGTACCCACAGATACGCAGTATTTT	TRBD2	TRBV28	.	TRBJ2-3
CAISGTTPGPNEQYF	TGTGCCATCAGTGGTACCACTCCGGGACCCAACGAGCAGTACTTC	.	TRBV10-3	.	TRBJ2-7
CASSFGGDYGYTF	TGTGCCAGCAGCTTCGGCGGGGACTATGGCTACACCTTC	.	TRBV7-3	once	TRBJ1-2
CASSWDRAEAFF	TGTGCCAGCAGCTGGGACAGGGCTGAAGCTTTCTTT	TRBD1	TRBV5-4	.	TRBJ1-1
CSVGRLADYEQYF	TGCAGCGTTGGCAGACTAGCGGACTACGAGCAGTACTTC	TRBD2	TRBV29-1	.	TRBJ2-7
CASSSVRGEREKLFF	TGTGCCAGCAGTTCTGTTCGTGGGGAGAGGGAAAAACTGTTTTTT	.	TRBV28	.	TRBJ1-4
CATSSALAGVYEQYF	TGTGCCACCAGCTCGGCGCTAGCGGGAGTATACGAGCAGTACTTC	TRBD2	TRBV7-2	few	TRBJ2-7
CASSYSTGGPTEAFF	TGTGCCAGCAGTTACTCGACAGGGGGCCCTACTGAAGCTTTCTTT	TRBD1	TRBV6-5	.	TRBJ1-1
CASSIGRGSGNQPQHF	TGTGCCAGTAGTATAGGCAGGGGGTCCGGCAATCAGCCCCAGCATTTT	TRBD1	TRBV19	.	TRBJ1-5
CASSPIGGTNYGYTF	TGTGCCAGCAGCCCTATTGGGGGAACCAACTATGGCTACACCTTC	.	TRBV7-7	.	TRBJ1-2
CASSLPGFEQYF	TGTGCCAGCAGCTTGCCGGGGTTCGAGCAGTACTTC	.	TRBV5-6	.	TRBJ2-7
CASSLERTSGWAGELFF	TGTGCCAGCAGCTTAGAGAGGACCTCAGGATGGGCCGGGGAGCTGTTTTTT	.	TRBV7-9	.	TRBJ2-2
CASSHRHMNTEAFF	TGTGCCAGCAGCCATAGACACATGAACACTGAAGCTTTCTTT	.	TRBV28	.	TRBJ1-1
CASSGTGLGETQYF	TGCGCCAGCAGCGGAACAGGGTTGGGAGAGACCCAGTACTTC	.	TRBV5-1	.	TRBJ2-5
CASSSQGGLAYEQYF	TGTGCCAGCAGCTCCCAGGGGGGACTAGCTTACGAGCAGTACTTC	TRBD2	TRBV7-3	.	TRBJ2-7
CASSPIPPDEAGELFF	TGCGCCAGCAGCCCGATACCTCCAGATGAGGCCGGGGAGCTGTTTTTT	.	TRBV5-1	.	TRBJ2-2
CASSPRTGGGLDTGELFF	TGTGCCAGCAGCCCCAGGACAGGGGGCGGTTTAGATACCGGGGAGCTGTTTTTT	TRBD1	TRBV9	.	TRBJ2-2
CASSLLSGVNTGELFF	TGTGCCAGCAGCTTGTTAAGCGGAGTAAACACCGGGGAGCTGTTTTTT	.	TRBV5-4	.	TRBJ2-2
CAWSLINSPLHF	TGTGCCTGGAGCCTTATTAATTCACCCCTCCACTTT	.	TRBV30	.	TRBJ1-6
CASSERGLDGYTF	TGTGCCAGCAGTGAACGGGGGCTGGATGGCTACACCTTC	.	TRBV2	few	TRBJ1-2
CASSEEARAHTQYF	TGTGCCAGCAGTGAAGAGGCTCGCGCACATACGCAGTATTTT	.	TRBV2	.	TRBJ2-3
CASSVTGTGYNEQFF	TGTGCCAGCAGCGTTACCGGGACAGGGTACAATGAGCAGTTCTTC	TRBD1	TRBV9	.	TRBJ2-1
CASSSLGNEETQYF	TGTGCCAGCAGCTCCCTAGGAAATGAGGAGACCCAGTACTTC	.	TRBV5-5	.	TRBJ2-5
CATQSAGAGYEQYF	TGTGCCACCCAAAGTGCAGGGGCTGGGTACGAGCAGTACTTC	.	TRBV27	few	TRBJ2-7
CASKPTSGDTGELFF	TGTGCCAGCAAACCGACTAGCGGGGACACCGGGGAGCTGTTTTTT	TRBD2	TRBV6-4	.	TRBJ2-2
CASSSRTGSTDTQYF	TGTGCCAGTAGTAGCCGGACAGGGAGCACAGATACGCAGTATTTT	TRBD1	TRBV19	.	TRBJ2-3
CASRDRVWGADIKVQYF	TGTGCCAGCAGAGACCGGGTTTGGGGGGCCGACATAAAAGTGCAGTACTTC	.	TRBV6-4	.	TRBJ2-7
CALPTGTGSSPLHF	TGTGCCTTACCGACCGGGACAGGGAGCTCACCCCTCCACTTT	TRBD1	TRBV30	.	TRBJ1-6
CASSPQGTSGNTIYF	TGTGCCAGCTCACCACAGGGGACTTCTGGAAACACCATATATTTT	.	TRBV18	few	TRBJ1-3
CASSQGEFRGQPQHF	TGTGCCAGCAGCCAAGGAGAGTTTCGGGGTCAGCCCCAGCATTTT	.	TRBV4-2	.	TRBJ1-5